The 5 T cell receptor beta chains presented below share a single source sample, sequenced in a study of technical replicates of blood from several donors. Some clones are missing from TCRdb's copy, which holds only in-frame ones; the method was immunoSEQ multiplex PCR. Of some 49,000 clones in the sample, 92% are singletons; the top ten hold about 3.8%. Sequencing was performed on PBMCs. The receptors were gathered from a human donor in good health. Some clones in this sample may be carry-over from other donors' samples.

This clone was counted between two and nine times. The chain is built from TRBV19 and TRBJ2-1, with 9 bases identical to TRBD2. Germline-derived CDR1 and CDR2 are LNHDA and SQIVND (reference sequence). V lost 4 bases, J lost 6 bases, and 4 bases stayed unmatched. The CDR3 is 14 residues long. CDR3 loop: CASSSGGGSNEQFF. DNA for the CDR3: TGTGCCAGTAGTAGCGGGGGGGGCAGCAATGAGCAGTTCTTC.

The genes are TRBV7-8 and TRBJ1-5; D is ambiguous. This CDR3 has 15 residues. V was trimmed by 2 bases and J by 0 bases, leaving 8 bases between them. The V gene's germline CDR1 is SGHVS and CDR2 FQNEAQ. CDR3 bases: TGTGCCAGCAGCTTAAGGCAGGATAGCAATCAGCCCCAGCATTTT. Translating gives CASSLRQDSNQPQHF.

V usage is TRBV4-3 and J usage is TRBJ1-1; possible D gene TRBD1, 5 bases. Germline loops: CDR1 LGHNA, CDR2 YSLEER. CDR3 length: 13 residues. The ends were cut back, 0 bases at V and 5 bases at J, with 7 bases in the middle. CDR3 sequence (DNA): TGCGCCAGCAGCCAAGATGGGGGGACTGAAGCTTTCTTT. Protein: CASSQDGGTEAFF.

V usage is TRBV4-2 and J usage is TRBJ2-1; 9 bases are a match to TRBD2. Germline assignment: CDR1 LGHNA and CDR2 YNFKEQ. The V and J ends lost 0 bases and 2 bases, in that order; junction bases with no gene match: 5. The CDR3 runs to 17 residues. The CDR3 coding sequence is TGTGCCAGCAGCCAAGATTTAGGACTAGCGACCTACAATGAGCAGTTCTTC. Protein: CASSQDLGLATYNEQFF.

V is TRBV4-1 and J is TRBJ2-3, with TRBD2 identical over 11 bases. The V gene end was trimmed by 0 bases and the J gene end by 3 bases; junction bases not matched to a gene: 8. CDR3 length equals 18 residues. Germline CDR1 and CDR2: MGHRA and YSYEKL. The CDR3 nucleotides read TGCGCCAGCAGCCAAGAGAGGCTAGCGGGGGGCAGTACAGATACGCAGTATTTT. Its translation: CASSQERLAGGSTDTQYF.